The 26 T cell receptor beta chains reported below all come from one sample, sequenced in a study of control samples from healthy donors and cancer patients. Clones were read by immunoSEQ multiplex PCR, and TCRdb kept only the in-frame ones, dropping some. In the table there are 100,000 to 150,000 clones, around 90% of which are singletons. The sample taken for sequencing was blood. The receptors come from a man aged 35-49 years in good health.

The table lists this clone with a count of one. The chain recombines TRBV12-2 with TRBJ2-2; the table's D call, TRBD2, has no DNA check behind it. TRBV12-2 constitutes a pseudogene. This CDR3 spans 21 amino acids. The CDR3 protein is CARPVGSHLLNKQNNTGELFF. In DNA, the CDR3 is TGTGCAAGACCGGTCGGGAGTCACTTGCTGAACAAGCAAAACAACACCGGGGAGCTGTTTTTT.

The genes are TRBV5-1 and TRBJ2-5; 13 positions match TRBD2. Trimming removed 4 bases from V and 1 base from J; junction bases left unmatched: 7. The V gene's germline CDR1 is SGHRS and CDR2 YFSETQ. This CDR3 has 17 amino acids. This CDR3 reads CASSTGLAGASQETQYF. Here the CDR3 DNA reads TGCGCCAGCAGCACTGGACTAGCGGGGGCCTCCCAAGAGACCCAGTACTTC.

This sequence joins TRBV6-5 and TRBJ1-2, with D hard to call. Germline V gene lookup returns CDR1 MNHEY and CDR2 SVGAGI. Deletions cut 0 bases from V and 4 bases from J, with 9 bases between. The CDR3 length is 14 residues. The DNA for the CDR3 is TGTGCCAGCAGTTACTCGATAGGCGCCTATGGCTACACCTTC. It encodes CASSYSIGAYGYTF.

The CDR3 region is CASSHRDRGLSGELFF. The CDR3 nucleotides are TGTGCCAGCAGCCACCGGGACAGGGGGTTGTCCGGGGAGCTGTTTTTT. The rearrangement uses TRBV11-3 and TRBJ2-2; 11 nucleotides match TRBD1. The CDR3 totals 16 residues. The germline gives CDR1 SGHNT, CDR2 YENEEA. With V trimmed by 5 bases and J by 6 bases, 8 bases remained unmatched.

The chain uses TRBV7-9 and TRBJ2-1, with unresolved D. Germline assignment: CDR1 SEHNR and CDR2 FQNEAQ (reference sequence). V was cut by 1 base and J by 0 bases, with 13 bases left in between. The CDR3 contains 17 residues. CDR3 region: CASSLVGSGFSYNEQFF. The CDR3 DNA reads TGTGCCAGCAGCTTAGTTGGATCAGGTTTCTCCTACAATGAGCAGTTCTTC.

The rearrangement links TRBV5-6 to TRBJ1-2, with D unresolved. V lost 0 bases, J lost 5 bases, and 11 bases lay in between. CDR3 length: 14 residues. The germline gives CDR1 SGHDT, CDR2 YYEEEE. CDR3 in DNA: TGTGCCAGCAGCTTGGACCGGGCGGAATATGGCTACACCTTC. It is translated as CASSLDRAEYGYTF.

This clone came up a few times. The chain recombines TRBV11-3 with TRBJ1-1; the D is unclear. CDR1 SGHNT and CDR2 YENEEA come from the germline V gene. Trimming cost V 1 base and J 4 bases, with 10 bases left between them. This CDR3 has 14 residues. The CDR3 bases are TGTGCCAGCAGCTTAGGCGGGGATGCCACTGAAGCTTTCTTT. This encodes CASSLGGDATEAFF.

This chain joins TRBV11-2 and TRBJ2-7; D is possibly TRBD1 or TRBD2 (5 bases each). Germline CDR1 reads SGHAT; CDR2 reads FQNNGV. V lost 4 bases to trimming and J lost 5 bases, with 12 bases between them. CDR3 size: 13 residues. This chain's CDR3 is CASSYTGPHEQYF. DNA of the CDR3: TGTGCCAGCAGCTATACGGGGCCCCACGAGCAGTACTTC.

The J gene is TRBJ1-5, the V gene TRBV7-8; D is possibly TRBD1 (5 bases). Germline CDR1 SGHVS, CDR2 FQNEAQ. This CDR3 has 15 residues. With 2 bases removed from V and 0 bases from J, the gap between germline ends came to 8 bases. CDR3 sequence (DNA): TGTGCCAGCAGCTTACGGGGGAATAGCAATCAGCCCCAGCATTTT. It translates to CASSLRGNSNQPQHF.

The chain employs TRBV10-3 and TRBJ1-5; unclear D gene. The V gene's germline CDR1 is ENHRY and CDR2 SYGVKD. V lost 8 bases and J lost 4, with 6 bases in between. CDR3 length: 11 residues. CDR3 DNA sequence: TGTGCCATCGGACGGAATCAGCCCCAGCATTTT. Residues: CAIGRNQPQHF.

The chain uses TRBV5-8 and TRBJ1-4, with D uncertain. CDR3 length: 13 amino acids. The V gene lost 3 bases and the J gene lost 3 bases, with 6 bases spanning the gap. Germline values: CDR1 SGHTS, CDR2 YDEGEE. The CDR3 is CASSYGANEKLFF. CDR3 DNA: TGTGCCAGCAGCTACGGGGCTAATGAAAAACTGTTTTTT.

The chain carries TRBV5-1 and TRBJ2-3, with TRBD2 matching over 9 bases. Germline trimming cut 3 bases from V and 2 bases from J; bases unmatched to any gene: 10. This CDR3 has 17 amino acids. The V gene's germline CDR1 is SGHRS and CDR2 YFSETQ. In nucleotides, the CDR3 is TGCGCCAGCAGCTGGGGCAGGTTAGCGGGGGCCACAGATACGCAGTATTTT. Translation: CASSWGRLAGATDTQYF.

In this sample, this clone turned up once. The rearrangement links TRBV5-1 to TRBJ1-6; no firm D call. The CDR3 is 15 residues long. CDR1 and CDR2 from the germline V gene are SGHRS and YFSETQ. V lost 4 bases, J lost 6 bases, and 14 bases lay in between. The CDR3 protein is CASSPEGRSNSPLHF. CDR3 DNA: TGCGCCAGCAGCCCGGAGGGTAGAAGTAATTCACCCCTCCACTTT.

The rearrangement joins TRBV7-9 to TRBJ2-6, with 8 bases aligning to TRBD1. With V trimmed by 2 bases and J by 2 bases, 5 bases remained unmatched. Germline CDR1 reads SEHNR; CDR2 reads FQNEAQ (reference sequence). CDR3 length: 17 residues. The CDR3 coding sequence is TGTGCCAGCAGCTTAAGACAGGGGCCTGCTGGGGCCAACGTCCTGACTTTC. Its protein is CASSLRQGPAGANVLTF.

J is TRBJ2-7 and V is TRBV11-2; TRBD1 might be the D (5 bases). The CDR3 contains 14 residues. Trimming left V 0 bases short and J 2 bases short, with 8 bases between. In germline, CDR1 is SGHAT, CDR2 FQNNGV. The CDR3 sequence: CASSLDRATYEQYF. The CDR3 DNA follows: TGTGCCAGCAGCTTAGACAGGGCCACCTACGAGCAGTACTTC.

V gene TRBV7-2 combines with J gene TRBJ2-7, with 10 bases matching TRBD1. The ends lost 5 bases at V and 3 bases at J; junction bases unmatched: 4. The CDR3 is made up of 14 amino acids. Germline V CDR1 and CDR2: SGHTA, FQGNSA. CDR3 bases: TGTGCCAGCAGCCTGTGGACAGGGGGCTACGAGCAGTACTTC. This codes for CASSLWTGGYEQYF.

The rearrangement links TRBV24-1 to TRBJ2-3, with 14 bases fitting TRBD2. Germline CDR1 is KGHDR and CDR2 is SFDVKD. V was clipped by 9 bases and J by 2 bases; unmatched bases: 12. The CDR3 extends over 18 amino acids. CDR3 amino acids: CATSPGAGLAGDTDTQYF. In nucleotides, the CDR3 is TGTGCCACCTCCCCAGGTGCGGGACTAGCGGGGGACACAGATACGCAGTATTTT.

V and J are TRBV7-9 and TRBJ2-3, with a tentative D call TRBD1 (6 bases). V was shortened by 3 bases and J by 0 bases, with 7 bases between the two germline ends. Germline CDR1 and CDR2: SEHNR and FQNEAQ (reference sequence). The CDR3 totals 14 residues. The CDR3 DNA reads TGTGCCAGCAGCTTCGACAGGAGCACAGATACGCAGTATTTT. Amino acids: CASSFDRSTDTQYF.

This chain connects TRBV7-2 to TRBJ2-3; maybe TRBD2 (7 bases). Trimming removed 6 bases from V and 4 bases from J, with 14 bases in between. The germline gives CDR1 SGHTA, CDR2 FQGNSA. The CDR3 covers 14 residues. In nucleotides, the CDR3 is TGTGCCAGCAGGATCACGGGGGGCCCAGATACGCAGTATTTT. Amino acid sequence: CASRITGGPDTQYF.

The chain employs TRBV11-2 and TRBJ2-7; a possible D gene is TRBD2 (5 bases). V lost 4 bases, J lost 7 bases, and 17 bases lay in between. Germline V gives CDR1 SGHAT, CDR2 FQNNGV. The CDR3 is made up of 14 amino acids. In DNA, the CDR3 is TGTGCCAGCAGCTCGGACGGGAATGTTCGAGAGCAGTACTTC. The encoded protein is CASSSDGNVREQYF.

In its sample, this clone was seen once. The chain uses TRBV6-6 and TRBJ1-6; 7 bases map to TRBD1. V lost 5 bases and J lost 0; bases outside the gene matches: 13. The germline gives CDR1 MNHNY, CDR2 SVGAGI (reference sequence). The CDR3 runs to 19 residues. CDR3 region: CASSPSGGGLSSYNSPLHF. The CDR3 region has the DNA TGTGCCAGCAGTCCGAGTGGAGGGGGCCTGAGCTCCTATAATTCACCCCTCCACTTT.

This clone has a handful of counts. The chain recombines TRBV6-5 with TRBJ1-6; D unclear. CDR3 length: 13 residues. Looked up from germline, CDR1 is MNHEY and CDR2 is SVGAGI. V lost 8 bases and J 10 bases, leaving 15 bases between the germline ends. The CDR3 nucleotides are TGTGCCAGCTTGAGCCAGCCAGGATCACCCCTCCACTTT. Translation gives CASLSQPGSPLHF.

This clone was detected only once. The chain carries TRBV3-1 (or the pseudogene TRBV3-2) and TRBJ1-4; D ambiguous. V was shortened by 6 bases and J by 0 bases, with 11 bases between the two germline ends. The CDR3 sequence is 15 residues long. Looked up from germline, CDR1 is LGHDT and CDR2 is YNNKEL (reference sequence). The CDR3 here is CASSPSAATNEKLFF. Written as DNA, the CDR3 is TGTGCCAGCAGTCCTAGTGCTGCAACTAATGAAAAACTGTTTTTT.

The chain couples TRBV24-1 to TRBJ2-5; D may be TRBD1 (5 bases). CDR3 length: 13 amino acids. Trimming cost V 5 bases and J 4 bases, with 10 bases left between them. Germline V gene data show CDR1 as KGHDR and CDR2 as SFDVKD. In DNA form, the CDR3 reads TGTGCCACCAGTGCTCAGGGTGTAGAGACCCAGTACTTC. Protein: CATSAQGVETQYF.

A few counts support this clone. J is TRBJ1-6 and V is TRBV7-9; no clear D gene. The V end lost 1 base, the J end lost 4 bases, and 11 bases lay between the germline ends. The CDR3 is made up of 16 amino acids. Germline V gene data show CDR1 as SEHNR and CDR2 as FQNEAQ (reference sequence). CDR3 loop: CASSLVGSNYNSPLHF. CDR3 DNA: TGTGCCAGCAGCTTAGTTGGCAGTAATTATAATTCACCCCTCCACTTT.

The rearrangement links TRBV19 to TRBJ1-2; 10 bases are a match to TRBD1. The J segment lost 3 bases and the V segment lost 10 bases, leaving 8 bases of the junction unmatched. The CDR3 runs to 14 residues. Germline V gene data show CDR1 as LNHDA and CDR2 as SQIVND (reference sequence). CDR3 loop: CATRETGGDYGYTF. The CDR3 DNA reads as TGTGCCACCCGGGAGACAGGGGGCGACTATGGCTACACCTTC.